The 30 T cell receptor beta chains below come from one sample, sequenced in a study of blood T cell repertoires in COVID-19. Using immunoSEQ multiplex PCR, the repertoire was profiled, and TCRdb retains in-frame clones only, with some absent. The table has some 190,000 clones, 84% seen once. Sequencing was carried out using peripheral blood. These receptors all come from a human donor in a cohort sampled during active COVID-19.

The J gene is TRBJ1-5, the V gene TRBV10-3; 8 nucleotides agree with TRBD1. The CDR3 has 15 amino acids. The germline V gene has CDR1 ENHRY and CDR2 SYGVKD. The CDR3 loop reads CATKAGTGSNQPQHF. DNA for the CDR3: TGTGCAACCAAGGCGGGGACAGGAAGCAATCAGCCCCAGCATTTT.

V is TRBV19 and J is TRBJ1-2, with a possible D match to TRBD1 (5 bases). Germline V CDR1 and CDR2: LNHDA, SQIVND (reference sequence). The CDR3 covers 14 residues. With 6 bases removed from V and 4 bases from J, the gap between germline ends came to 15 bases. Written as DNA, the CDR3 is TGTGCCAGTAGCGAGACAGTTCTTCGCTATGGCTACACCTTC. The encoded protein is CASSETVLRYGYTF.

This chain joins TRBV6-5 and TRBJ1-2; D may be TRBD1 (5 bases). Germline V gives CDR1 MNHEY, CDR2 SVGAGI. This CDR3 spans 14 amino acids. Trimming stripped 7 bases from V and 3 bases from J, with 15 bases between. CDR3 nucleotides: TGTGCCAGCACAGCCCCGGGGGAGGACTATGGCTACACCTTC. Its translation is CASTAPGEDYGYTF.

This clone was seen once. J is TRBJ1-5 and V is TRBV27; TRBD1 is a possible D gene (5 bases). CDR1 and CDR2 from the germline V gene are MNHEY and SMNVEV (reference sequence). The germline V and J ends were trimmed by 2 bases and 6 bases, with 20 bases remaining between them. This CDR3 contains 17 residues. CDR3 amino acids: CASSLNGAGRDGQPQHF. DNA of the CDR3: TGTGCCAGCAGTTTAAATGGGGCGGGGAGGGACGGTCAGCCCCAGCATTTT.

The chain couples TRBV19 to TRBJ1-4, with D possibly matching TRBD1 (6 bases). V lost 7 bases, J lost 7 bases, and 19 bases lay in between. The CDR3 loop spans 15 amino acids. The V gene's germline CDR1 is LNHDA and CDR2 SQIVND (reference sequence). CDR3 loop: CASTSPGRGSEKLFF. CDR3 DNA sequence: TGTGCCAGTACCTCCCCTGGGAGGGGGAGTGAAAAACTGTTTTTT.

This clone was seen more than once but under ten times. V is TRBV3-1 (or the pseudogene TRBV3-2) and J is TRBJ2-5; D might be TRBD1 (7 bases). Trimming left V 7 bases short and J 2 bases short, with 11 bases between. The CDR3 totals 13 residues. CDR1 is LGHDT, CDR2 YNNKEL, per germline (reference sequence). The CDR3 nucleotides are TGTGCCAGCATTCCAGGGGGGCAAGAGACCCAGTACTTC. This encodes CASIPGGQETQYF.

The gene calls are TRBV4-2 and TRBJ2-7; 10 bases are a match to TRBD2. The V segment lost 2 bases and the J segment 2 bases; nucleotides outside the gene matches: 12. From germline, CDR1 is LGHNA and CDR2 YNFKEQ. The length of the CDR3 is 18 residues. The CDR3 DNA reads TGTGCCAGCAGCCAAATGGTAGCGGGAGGTTACGAGGCCTACGAGCAGTACTTC. It specifies CASSQMVAGGYEAYEQYF.

The rearrangement uses TRBV6-6 and TRBJ2-1, with D possibly being TRBD2 (6 bases). The germline V and J ends were trimmed by 0 bases and 8 bases, with 11 bases remaining between them. The CDR3 is 14 residues long. CDR1 and CDR2 (germline): MNHNY, SVGAGI (reference sequence). The CDR3 nucleotides are TGTGCCAGCAGTTACTCACTGGGAGGCCATGAGCAGTTCTTC. As protein: CASSYSLGGHEQFF.

This clone showed up just once. This chain joins TRBV7-9 and TRBJ2-7; 8 positions match TRBD1. With V trimmed by 3 bases and J by 6 bases, 7 bases remained unmatched. Per the germline V gene, CDR1 is SEHNR and CDR2 is FQNEAQ (reference sequence). This CDR3 contains 14 residues. The CDR3 region is CASSFGQGISEQYF. Written as DNA, the CDR3 is TGTGCCAGCAGCTTCGGACAGGGAATATCCGAGCAGTACTTC.

The CDR3 protein is CATKGTGPVPYTF. The CDR3 DNA follows: TGTGCCACCAAGGGGACAGGGCCCGTCCCTTACACCTTC. The chain couples TRBV6-4 to TRBJ1-2; 9 positions match TRBD1. V trimming: 10 bases; J trimming: 11 bases; junction bases outside the gene matches: 14. Germline V gene data show CDR1 as MRHNA and CDR2 as SNTAGT. This CDR3 comprises 13 residues.

The chain recombines TRBV27 with TRBJ2-7; 12 nucleotides match TRBD2. Germline assignment: CDR1 MNHEY and CDR2 SMNVEV (reference sequence). The CDR3 length is 15 residues. V lost 5 bases, J lost 2 bases, and 4 bases stayed unmatched. The CDR3 DNA reads TGTGCCAGCAGTCAACTAGCGGGAGGCCCCTACGAGCAGTACTTC. This sequence encodes CASSQLAGGPYEQYF.

The J gene is TRBJ2-7, the V gene TRBV18; 7 bases fit TRBD2. The V gene end was trimmed by 5 bases and the J gene end by 6 bases; junction bases not matched to a gene: 4. The CDR3 is 12 amino acids. Per the germline V gene, CDR1 is KGHSH and CDR2 is LQKENI. CDR3 nucleotide sequence: TGTGCCAGCTCAATCAGGGAGGGCGAGCAGTACGTC. Its translation: CASSIREGEQYV.

This clone was seen only once. This sequence joins TRBV11-2 and TRBJ2-4; no firm D call. This CDR3 is built from 11 residues. V shed 6 bases and J shed 8 bases, with 8 bases lying between them. The germline CDR1 and CDR2 sequences are SGHAT and FQNNGV. CDR3 in DNA: TGTGCCAGCAGGCGCGGCGACATTCAGTACTTC. This sequence encodes CASRRGDIQYF.

This clone showed up just a few times. The chain recombines TRBV14 with TRBJ2-7; D possibly corresponds to TRBD2 (6 bases). Germline V gene lookup returns CDR1 SGHDN and CDR2 FVKESK. V lost 1 base and J lost 1, with 11 bases in between. The CDR3 spans 15 residues. CDR3 in DNA: TGTGCCAGCAGCCAAGGGCCCCGGGGGTCCTACGAGCAGTACTTC. Its protein product is CASSQGPRGSYEQYF.

This clone was picked up a small number of times. The J gene is TRBJ2-7, the V gene TRBV2, with a weak D call TRBD2 (5 bases). The CDR3 has 14 amino acids. The germline CDR1 and CDR2 sequences are SNHLY and FYNNEI. Trimming removed 6 bases at V and 4 bases at J, with 16 bases between. This chain's CDR3 is CASSSTGIQYEQYF. The CDR3, as DNA: TGTGCCAGCAGCTCTACCGGGATACAATACGAGCAGTACTTC.

The chain couples TRBV24-1 to TRBJ2-7, with D hard to call. This CDR3 contains 12 residues. Germline V gene lookup returns CDR1 KGHDR and CDR2 SFDVKD. V was pared by 11 bases and J by 4 bases, with 14 bases between. The CDR3: CANQKRGYEQYV. CDR3 DNA sequence: TGTGCCAACCAAAAGCGAGGTTACGAGCAGTACGTC.

The chain couples TRBV5-1 to TRBJ2-1, with D tentatively TRBD2 (6 bases). CDR1 is SGHRS and CDR2 is YFSETQ in the germline V gene. Trimming removed 5 bases at V and 9 bases at J, with 21 bases between. The CDR3 contains 15 residues. CDR3 protein: CASSLRGSAGFEQFF. The CDR3 bases are TGCGCCAGCAGTCTACGGGGGAGCGCCGGATTTGAGCAGTTCTTC.

The chain joins TRBV11-3 to TRBJ2-1, with D possibly matching TRBD2 (5 bases). This CDR3 spans 15 amino acids. V lost 0 bases and J 6 bases, leaving 12 bases between the germline ends. Germline lookup yields CDR1 SGHNT and CDR2 YENEEA. The CDR3 sequence: CASSLEGAGFNEQFF. The CDR3 DNA reads as TGTGCCAGCAGCTTAGAGGGTGCGGGTTTCAATGAGCAGTTCTTC.

The J gene is TRBJ2-1, the V gene TRBV5-1, with D uncertain. This CDR3 is 14 amino acids long. From germline, CDR1 is SGHRS and CDR2 YFSETQ. V gave up 2 bases and J gave up 6 bases, with 12 bases separating them. CDR3 sequence: CASSFNTYPNEQFF. The DNA for the CDR3 is TGCGCCAGCAGCTTCAACACATACCCCAATGAGCAGTTCTTC.

The chain is built from TRBV27 and TRBJ2-7; D not certain. Germline assignment: CDR1 MNHEY and CDR2 SMNVEV (reference sequence). V gave up 3 bases and J gave up 3 bases, with 21 bases separating them. The CDR3 extends over 17 amino acids. The CDR3 loop is CASSLAVSSPVVYEQYF. As DNA, the CDR3 is TGTGCCAGCAGTTTGGCGGTTTCCTCCCCTGTGGTCTACGAGCAGTACTTC.

The chain carries TRBV6-5 and TRBJ2-2; D gene unclear. Germline values: CDR1 MNHEY, CDR2 SVGAGI. With 6 bases removed from V and 5 bases from J, the gap between germline ends came to 10 bases. This CDR3 is 13 amino acids long. CDR3 in amino acids: CASRRPGTGELFF. The CDR3 bases are TGTGCCAGCAGACGACCGGGTACCGGGGAGCTGTTTTTT.

The CDR3 DNA reads TGTGCCAGCAGCGAAGTAGCGGGAAAGACCGGGGAGCTGTTTTTT. Translating gives CASSEVAGKTGELFF. The rearrangement joins TRBV7-9 to TRBJ2-2; 8 bases match TRBD2. V shed 5 bases, J shed 5 bases, and the junction held 7 bases outside the gene matches. Per the germline V gene, CDR1 is SEHNR and CDR2 is FQNEAQ (reference sequence). CDR3 size: 15 residues. Using reference TRBV7-9 and TRBJ2-2 for the parts outside the CDR3, the full variable domain is DTGVSQNPRHKITKRGQNVTFRCDPISEHNRLYWYRQTLGQGPEFLTYFQNEAQLEKSRLLSDRFSAERPKGSFSTLEIQRTEQGDSAMYLCASSEVAGKTGELFFGEGSRLTVL.

The chain recombines TRBV10-3 with TRBJ2-2; TRBD2 might be the D (6 bases). V gave up 8 bases and J gave up 5 bases, with 15 bases separating them. In germline, CDR1 is ENHRY, CDR2 SYGVKD. This CDR3 has 14 amino acids. As DNA, the CDR3 is TGTGCCATCCGTTGGGGGACTGAAACCGGGGAGCTGTTTTTT. Translation: CAIRWGTETGELFF.

In its sample, this clone was seen once. The chain uses TRBV11-2 and TRBJ1-1, with TRBD1 matching over 8 bases. Looked up from germline, CDR1 is SGHAT and CDR2 is FQNNGV. The ends lost 2 bases at V and 5 bases at J; junction bases unmatched: 10. The CDR3 totals 16 residues. Here the CDR3 reads CASSLSWAGGRTEAFF. CDR3 in DNA: TGTGCCAGCAGCTTATCTTGGGCAGGGGGCCGGACTGAAGCTTTCTTT.

This clone has just a few counts. The chain couples TRBV2 to TRBJ2-3; TRBD2 aligns across 11 bases. J lost 4 bases, V lost 6 bases, and 6 bases had no gene match. The CDR3 covers 15 residues. The germline gives CDR1 SNHLY, CDR2 FYNNEI. CDR3 in DNA: TGTGCCAGCAGGGGTAGCGGGGGGGTGTCAGATACGCAGTATTTT. Translated: CASRGSGGVSDTQYF.

The chain links TRBV3-1 (or the pseudogene TRBV3-2) to TRBJ1-4; D is ambiguous. CDR3 length equals 15 residues. Per the germline V gene, CDR1 is LGHDT and CDR2 is YNNKEL (reference sequence). V dropped 1 base and J dropped 4 bases, with 10 bases sitting between them. The CDR3, as DNA: TGTGCCAGCAGCCAAGTGGGCAGTGGTAATGAAAAACTGTTTTTT. Translating it yields CASSQVGSGNEKLFF.

This chain joins TRBV27 and TRBJ1-4; D might be TRBD1 (5 bases). Looked up from germline, CDR1 is MNHEY and CDR2 is SMNVEV (reference sequence). The CDR3 is 15 amino acids. V dropped 5 bases and J dropped 3 bases, with 13 bases sitting between them. In nucleotides, the CDR3 is TGTGCCAGCAGTCCCTCGGGGGTCGCTAATGAAAAACTGTTTTTT. Protein product: CASSPSGVANEKLFF.

Only a few counts were recorded for this clone. This rearrangement joins TRBV27 to TRBJ1-1; D perhaps matches TRBD1 (5 bases). The CDR3 loop spans 17 amino acids. Germline V gives CDR1 MNHEY, CDR2 SMNVEV (reference sequence). Trimming left V 2 bases short and J 0 bases short, with 16 bases between. CDR3 nucleotides: TGTGCCAGCAGTTTAGAAGACAGCCCTCGAATGAACACTGAAGCTTTCTTT. Its protein product is CASSLEDSPRMNTEAFF.

The chain is built from TRBV15 and TRBJ1-3; 8 nucleotides agree with TRBD1. CDR3 size: 16 residues. Trimming at V came to 3 bases and at J to 4 bases, leaving 8 bases not matched to a gene. Germline V CDR1 and CDR2: LNHNV, YYDKDF (reference sequence). The CDR3: CATSSTETGVGNTIYF. The DNA for the CDR3 is TGTGCCACCAGCAGCACCGAGACAGGGGTCGGAAACACCATATATTTT.

The J gene is TRBJ2-1, the V gene TRBV9; tentatively, D is TRBD1 (5 bases). The V end was cut by 4 bases, the J end by 8 bases, with 19 bases between. The CDR3 has 15 residues. The germline gives CDR1 SGDLS, CDR2 YYNGEE. CDR3: CASSPRAGKFDEQFF. The CDR3 DNA follows: TGTGCCAGCAGCCCCCGGGCAGGGAAGTTCGATGAGCAGTTCTTC.